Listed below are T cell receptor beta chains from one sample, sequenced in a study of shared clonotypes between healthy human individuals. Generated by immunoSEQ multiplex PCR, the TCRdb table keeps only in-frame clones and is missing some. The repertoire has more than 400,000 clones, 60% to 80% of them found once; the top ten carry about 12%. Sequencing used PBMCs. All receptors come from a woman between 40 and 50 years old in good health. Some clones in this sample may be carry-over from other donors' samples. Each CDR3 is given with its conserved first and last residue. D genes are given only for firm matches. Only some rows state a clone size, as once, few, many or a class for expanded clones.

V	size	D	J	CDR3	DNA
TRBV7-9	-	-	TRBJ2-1	CASSLAGGVYNEQFF	TGTGCCAGCAGCTTAGCTGGCGGGGTCTACAATGAGCAGTTCTTC
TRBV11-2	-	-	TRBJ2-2	CASSFTSFPGELFF	TGTGCCAGCAGCTTCACTAGTTTCCCCGGGGAGCTGTTTTTT
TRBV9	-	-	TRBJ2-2	CASSVAVGVDPRWTGELFF	TGTGCCAGCAGCGTAGCGGTAGGGGTGGACCCCCGGTGGACCGGGGAGCTGTTTTTT
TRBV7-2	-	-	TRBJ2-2	CASRNQGFGELFF	TGTGCCAGCAGAAATCAGGGTTTCGGGGAGCTGTTTTTT
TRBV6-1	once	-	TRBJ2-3	CASSAVGLADTQYF	TGTGCCAGCAGTGCGGTGGGGTTGGCAGATACGCAGTATTTT
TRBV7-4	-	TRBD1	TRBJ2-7	CASSSPGTVGQYF	TGTGCCAGCAGCTCACCTGGGACAGTTGGGCAGTACTTC
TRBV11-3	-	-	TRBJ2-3	CASSLDSGAGTQYF	TGTGCCAGCAGCTTAGACTCGGGAGCGGGTACGCAGTATTTT
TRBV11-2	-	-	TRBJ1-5	CASSLILPGVGNQPQHF	TGTGCCAGCAGTCTAATCTTGCCAGGGGTAGGCAATCAGCCCCAGCATTTT
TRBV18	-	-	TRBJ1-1	CASSPPGYTEAFF	TGTGCCAGCTCACCACCCGGGTACACTGAAGCTTTCTTT
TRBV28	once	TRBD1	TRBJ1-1	CASSPRTGGGTEAFF	TGTGCCAGCAGTCCACGGACAGGGGGGGGTACTGAAGCTTTCTTT
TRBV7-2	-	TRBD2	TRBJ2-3	CASRLPGLAVTDTQYF	TGTGCCAGCAGGCTTCCGGGACTAGCGGTCACAGATACGCAGTATTTT
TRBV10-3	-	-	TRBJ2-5	CAISESKPSSPPEETQYF	TGTGCCATCAGTGAGTCGAAGCCCTCCTCCCCCCCTGAAGAGACCCAGTACTTC
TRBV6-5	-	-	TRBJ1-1	CASSYGRENTEAFF	TGTGCCAGCAGTTACGGACGGGAGAACACTGAAGCTTTCTTT
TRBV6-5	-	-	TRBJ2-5	CASSYSAGLKTQYF	TGTGCCAGCAGTTACTCGGCAGGGCTGAAGACCCAGTACTTC
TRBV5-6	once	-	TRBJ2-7	CASSLRIPPYEQYF	TGTGCCAGCAGCTTACGAATACCCCCCTACGAGCAGTACTTC
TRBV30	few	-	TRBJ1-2	CAWSLLGVNYGYTF	TGTGCCTGGAGTTTATTGGGAGTTAACTATGGCTACACCTTC
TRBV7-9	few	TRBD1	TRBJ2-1	CASSGDRDRGYNEQFF	TGTGCCAGCAGCGGCGACCGGGACAGGGGATACAATGAGCAGTTCTTC
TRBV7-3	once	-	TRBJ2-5	CASSLERVGTQYF	TGTGCCAGCAGCTTAGAAAGAGTTGGGACCCAGTACTTC
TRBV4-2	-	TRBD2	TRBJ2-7	CASSQRLAGAYEQYF	TGTGCCAGCAGCCAGCGACTAGCGGGAGCCTACGAGCAGTACTTC
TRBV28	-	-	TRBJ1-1	CASRDHQNTEAFF	TGTGCCAGCAGAGATCACCAGAACACTGAAGCTTTCTTT
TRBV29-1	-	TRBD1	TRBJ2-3	CSVEGDRGTRADTQYF	TGCAGCGTAGAAGGGGACAGGGGGACGCGAGCAGATACGCAGTATTTT
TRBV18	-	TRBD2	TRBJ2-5	CASSPGTSGRGLETQYF	TGTGCCAGCTCACCCGGGACTAGCGGGAGGGGATTGGAGACCCAGTACTTC
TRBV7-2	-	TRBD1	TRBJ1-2	CASSGRTGVGYGYTF	TGTGCCAGCAGCGGCAGGACAGGGGTTGGCTATGGCTACACCTTC
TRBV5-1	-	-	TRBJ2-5	CASSLGQGRGYQETQYF	TGCGCCAGCAGCTTGGGGCAGGGGAGAGGGTACCAAGAGACCCAGTACTTC
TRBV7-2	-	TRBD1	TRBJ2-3	CASSPRTGTSTDTQYF	TGTGCCAGCAGCCCGAGGACAGGCACTAGCACAGATACGCAGTATTTT